The 26 T cell receptor beta chains below were found in one sample sequenced in a study of blood T cell repertoires in COVID-19. The repertoire was sequenced with immunoSEQ multiplex PCR; TCRdb's copy has only in-frame clones and lacks some. Of 140,000 to 150,000 clones in the sample, about nine tenths were seen once. The sample was peripheral blood. The receptors here all came from a human donor with COVID-19, enrolled during active disease. The donor label of this sample is uncertain.

The chain is built from TRBV11-2 and TRBJ1-1; possibly TRBD1 for D (6 bases). Trimming took off 5 bases at V and 0 bases at J, with 10 bases between the two ends. The CDR3 sequence is 14 residues long. Germline-derived CDR1 and CDR2 are SGHAT and FQNNGV. The CDR3 DNA sequence: TGTGCCAGCAGCCGGGACATTTTGAACACTGAAGCTTTCTTT. This translates into CASSRDILNTEAFF.

This clone was seen more than once but under ten times. CDR3 DNA sequence: TGTGCCAGCAGCCAGGGAACCGGGACAGGGGGCGTCAGCAATCAGCCCCAGCATTTT. Amino acid sequence: CASSQGTGTGGVSNQPQHF. This chain uses TRBV4-2 with TRBJ1-5, with 12 bases identical to TRBD1. The trim removed 3 bases at V and 1 base at J, leaving 10 bases unmatched. The germline CDR1 and CDR2 sequences are LGHNA and YNFKEQ. This CDR3 contains 19 residues.

The chain has TRBV6-1 and TRBJ2-7, with 7 bases lining up with TRBD2. The ends lost 3 bases at V and 0 bases at J; junction bases unmatched: 8. The CDR3 consists of 16 residues. Germline lookup yields CDR1 MNHNS and CDR2 SASEGT. The CDR3 DNA reads as TGTGCCAGCAGTGAGGGCTGGGAGGGCTTCTCCTACGAGCAGTACTTC. It yields the protein CASSEGWEGFSYEQYF.

The chain combines TRBV11-3 with TRBJ1-4; no firm D call. The CDR3 totals 16 residues. V dropped 5 bases and J dropped 8 bases, with 21 bases sitting between them. CDR1 and CDR2 from the germline V gene are SGHNT and YENEEA. The CDR3 coding sequence is TGTGCCAGCAGCCCTCCCCCAAAGGATGAGGTGGAAAAACTGTTTTTT. Its protein is CASSPPPKDEVEKLFF.

This clone showed up just a few times. The CDR3 here is CASSPGQDRYGYTF. The CDR3 coding sequence is TGTGCCAGCAGCCCGGGACAGGACCGCTATGGCTACACCTTC. This chain connects TRBV7-2 to TRBJ1-2, with 8 bases aligning to TRBD1. The CDR3 contains 14 residues. Unmatched junction bases numbered 6, after V lost 5 bases and J lost 4 bases. The germline CDR1 and CDR2 sequences are SGHTA and FQGNSA.

This chain links TRBV2 with TRBJ2-5; D gene ambiguous. The germline V gene encodes CDR1 SNHLY and CDR2 FYNNEI. With 7 bases removed from V and 1 base from J, the gap between germline ends came to 10 bases. CDR3 size: 13 residues. CDR3: CASTEAAQETQYF. CDR3 bases: TGTGCCAGCACCGAGGCAGCCCAAGAGACCCAGTACTTC.

V is TRBV19 and J is TRBJ1-6; TRBD1 agrees at 7 bases. Germline CDR1 LNHDA, CDR2 SQIVND (reference sequence). CDR3 length: 14 amino acids. The ends lost 4 bases at V and 10 bases at J; junction bases unmatched: 7. CDR3 amino acids: CASSSSQGDSPLHF. The CDR3 coding sequence is TGTGCCAGTAGTAGTAGCCAGGGGGACTCACCCCTCCACTTT.

V usage is TRBV24-1 and J usage is TRBJ2-1; 9 bases match TRBD1. Germline CDR1 KGHDR, CDR2 SFDVKD. The CDR3 spans 15 residues. Unmatched junction bases numbered 8, after V lost 5 bases and J lost 7 bases. The CDR3 protein is CATSGTGTGRNEQFF. The CDR3, as DNA: TGTGCCACCAGTGGCACCGGGACAGGGAGGAATGAGCAGTTCTTC.

The chain combines TRBV30 with TRBJ1-3; the D is unclear. The CDR3 is 14 amino acids. V was pared by 6 bases and J by 4 bases, with 16 bases between. From germline, CDR1 is GTSNPN and CDR2 SVGIG (reference sequence). The CDR3 DNA reads as TGTGCCTGCTCGGCGGGATCGGACGGAAACACCATATATTTT. Its protein is CACSAGSDGNTIYF.

The rearrangement links TRBV9 to TRBJ2-2, with a tentative D call TRBD2 (5 bases). The V gene's germline CDR1 is SGDLS and CDR2 YYNGEE. The V and J ends lost 6 bases and 7 bases respectively, with 16 bases between them. The CDR3 is made up of 14 amino acids. Here the CDR3 DNA reads TGTGCCAGCAACCAGATCACGGCGGGCGGGGAGCTGTTTTTT. It encodes CASNQITAGGELFF.

The chain recombines TRBV5-1 with TRBJ2-5; tentative D call: TRBD2 (6 bases). The germline CDR1 and CDR2 sequences are SGHRS and YFSETQ. The CDR3 sequence is 13 residues long. The V end lost 2 bases, the J end lost 3 bases, and 8 bases lay between the germline ends. The CDR3 nucleotides read TGCGCCAGCAGCTTCCAGCGGGAAGAGACCCAGTACTTC. It encodes CASSFQREETQYF. Full variable domain (missing parts from reference TRBV5-1 and TRBJ2-5): KAGVTQTPRYLIKTRGQQVTLSCSPISGHRSVSWYQQTPGQGLQFLFEYFSETQRNKGNFPGRFSGRQFSNSRSEMNVSTLELGDSALYLCASSFQREETQYFGPGTRLLVL.

J is TRBJ1-1 and V is TRBV12-5, with no clear D. Germline CDR1 reads LGHNT; CDR2 reads FRNRAP. V was trimmed by 3 bases and J by 0 bases, leaving 14 bases between them. This CDR3 has 16 amino acids. CDR3 protein: CASGFSPGTMNTEAFF. The CDR3, as DNA: TGTGCTAGTGGTTTTAGCCCGGGAACCATGAACACTGAAGCTTTCTTT. Full variable domain (remainder filled in from reference TRBV12-5 and TRBJ1-1): DARVTQTPRHKVTEMGQEVTMRCQPILGHNTVFWYRQTMMQGLELLAYFRNRAPLDDSGMPKDRFSAEMPDATLATLKIQPSEPRDSAVYFCASGFSPGTMNTEAFFGQGTRLTVV.

This chain connects TRBV7-9 to TRBJ2-7; the match to TRBD1 covers 7 bases. Germline lookup yields CDR1 SEHNR and CDR2 FQNEAQ (reference sequence). The CDR3 is 15 amino acids. V trimming: 5 bases; J trimming: 0 bases; junction bases outside the gene matches: 7. CDR3 sequence (DNA): TGTGCCAGCAGCCCGAGGACAGGTGTCTCCTACGAGCAGTACTTC. Its protein is CASSPRTGVSYEQYF.

This rearrangement joins TRBV2 to TRBJ2-1; TRBD2 is a possible D gene (5 bases). The CDR3 has 16 residues. CDR1 SNHLY and CDR2 FYNNEI come from the germline V gene. V lost 4 bases and J lost 5, with 18 bases in between. CDR3 nucleotide sequence: TGTGCCAGCAGTGGATTAACTAGGATTCCGGACAATGAGCAGTTCTTC. Translated, it gives CASSGLTRIPDNEQFF.

In DNA, the CDR3 is TGCGCCAGCACCCCGGGACAACACAATGAGCAGTTCTTC. It specifies CASTPGQHNEQFF. The chain has TRBV5-1 and TRBJ2-1; D possibly corresponds to TRBD1 (6 bases). The CDR3 loop spans 13 amino acids. Trimming took off 6 bases at V and 5 bases at J, with 12 bases between the two ends. The germline gives CDR1 SGHRS, CDR2 YFSETQ. The whole variable domain, remainder taken from reference TRBV5-1 and TRBJ2-1, is KAGVTQTPRYLIKTRGQQVTLSCSPISGHRSVSWYQQTPGQGLQFLFEYFSETQRNKGNFPGRFSGRQFSNSRSEMNVSTLELGDSALYLCASTPGQHNEQFFGPGTRLTVL.

The chain is built from TRBV2 and TRBJ2-5, with a tentative D call TRBD2 (6 bases). This CDR3 region has 12 residues. Trimming removed 6 bases at V and 3 bases at J, with 8 bases between. CDR1 is SNHLY, CDR2 FYNNEI, per germline. DNA of the CDR3: TGTGCCAGCAGCGGCGGGGAAGAGACCCAGTACTTC. Amino acid sequence: CASSGGEETQYF.

This chain links TRBV5-1 with TRBJ2-5; TRBD2 is a possible D gene (6 bases). Germline V CDR1 and CDR2: SGHRS, YFSETQ. The V gene lost 4 bases and the J gene lost 0 bases, with 10 bases spanning the gap. This CDR3 is built from 14 residues. The CDR3 is CASSPERDQETQYF. Here the CDR3 DNA reads TGCGCCAGCAGCCCCGAGCGGGACCAAGAGACCCAGTACTTC. Full variable domain (rest looked up from reference TRBV5-1 and TRBJ2-5): KAGVTQTPRYLIKTRGQQVTLSCSPISGHRSVSWYQQTPGQGLQFLFEYFSETQRNKGNFPGRFSGRQFSNSRSEMNVSTLELGDSALYLCASSPERDQETQYFGPGTRLLVL.

The genes are TRBV6-5 and TRBJ1-1; 8 bases align to TRBD1. Germline CDR1 MNHEY, CDR2 SVGAGI. The V segment lost 7 bases and the J segment 7 bases; nucleotides outside the gene matches: 11. This CDR3 is built from 14 residues. CDR3 residues: CASTIPGQGGEAFF. The CDR3 region has the DNA TGTGCCAGCACCATCCCTGGACAGGGTGGTGAAGCTTTCTTT.

This chain uses TRBV28 with TRBJ2-2, with D perhaps TRBD1 (6 bases). Trimming left V 6 bases short and J 7 bases short, with 24 bases between. From germline, CDR1 is MDHEN and CDR2 SYDVKM. The CDR3 is 17 residues long. CDR3 DNA: TGTGCCAGCAGGGGGGCAGGCATGGGGTCGGTAGGCGGGGAGCTGTTTTTT. Translating it yields CASRGAGMGSVGGELFF.

The chain joins TRBV11-2 to TRBJ1-3; perhaps TRBD1 as D (5 bases). Trimming took 5 bases from V and 5 from J, leaving 10 bases between them. The CDR3 spans 13 residues. CDR1 is SGHAT and CDR2 is FQNNGV in the germline V gene. The CDR3 coding sequence is TGTGCCAGCAGCACCGGACACAGAAACACCATATATTTT. Encoded protein: CASSTGHRNTIYF.

This clone was detected only a few times. This sequence joins TRBV7-9 and TRBJ1-1, with unresolved D. Trimming removed 6 bases at V and 1 base at J, with 6 bases between. In germline, CDR1 is SEHNR, CDR2 FQNEAQ (reference sequence). This CDR3 spans 12 amino acids. The CDR3 reads CASSNGNTEAFF. CDR3 nucleotides: TGTGCCAGCAGTAACGGGAACACTGAAGCTTTCTTT. Supplemented by reference TRBV7-9 and TRBJ1-1, the full variable domain reads DTGVSQNPRHKITKRGQNVTFRCDPISEHNRLYWYRQTLGQGPEFLTYFQNEAQLEKSRLLSDRFSAERPKGSFSTLEIQRTEQGDSAMYLCASSNGNTEAFFGQGTRLTVV.

This clone has more than one count but fewer than ten. The J gene is TRBJ2-7, the V gene TRBV10-1; D may be TRBD2 (6 bases). CDR1 and CDR2 from the germline V gene are WNHNN and SYGVQD (reference sequence). The CDR3 has 15 residues. V lost 9 bases to trimming and J lost 2 bases, with 20 bases between them. The CDR3 loop is CASNDEEAGPYEQYF. DNA for the CDR3: TGCGCCAGTAATGACGAGGAGGCGGGACCCTACGAGCAGTACTTC.

The genes are TRBV18 and TRBJ1-2; the D is unclear. The germline V and J ends were trimmed by 6 bases and 1 base, with 21 bases remaining between them. The CDR3 is made up of 17 amino acids. Germline assignment: CDR1 KGHSH and CDR2 LQKENI. The chain's CDR3 is CASSIRFGGEINYGYTF. The CDR3 DNA follows: TGTGCCAGCTCCATTAGATTTGGAGGAGAAATTAACTATGGCTACACCTTC.

V is TRBV4-1 and J is TRBJ1-4; 10 positions agree with TRBD1. Germline V CDR1 and CDR2: MGHRA, YSYEKL. The CDR3 is 15 amino acids. V lost 1 base and J lost 7; bases outside the gene matches: 3. The CDR3 spells CASSQAWDRGEKLFF. CDR3 in DNA: TGCGCCAGCAGCCAAGCTTGGGACAGGGGTGAAAAACTGTTTTTT.

The V and J genes are TRBV5-4 and TRBJ1-2; TRBD1 agrees at 12 bases. V lost 4 bases and J lost 8; bases outside the gene matches: 24. CDR3 size: 20 residues. The germline V gene encodes CDR1 SGHNT and CDR2 YYREEE (reference sequence). The CDR3 sequence: CASSPMGTGGFRSHPTGYTF. CDR3 coding DNA: TGTGCCAGCAGCCCAATGGGGACAGGGGGCTTCAGGAGTCATCCGACCGGCTACACCTTC.

This clone has only one observation. The chain has TRBV3-1 (or the pseudogene TRBV3-2) and TRBJ2-3; D unresolved. V lost 1 base and J lost 3, with 5 bases in between. This CDR3 spans 13 amino acids. Germline V lookup: CDR1 LGHDT, CDR2 YNNKEL (reference sequence). CDR3 DNA sequence: TGTGCCAGCAGCCAAGCCCCGACAGATACGCAGTATTTT. This sequence encodes CASSQAPTDTQYF.